This entry is about one T cell receptor (beta chain). The table came from immunoSEQ multiplex PCR; TCRdb's copy has only in-frame clones and leaves some out. The profile shows about 140,000 clones, around 87% of them singletons. This specimen comes from a study of cytomegalovirus exposure and HLA in healthy donors. Germline CDR1 reads KGHSH; CDR2 reads LQKENI. Trimming cost V 5 bases and J 1 base, with 11 bases left between them. CDR3 length equals 15 residues. The chain employs TRBV18 and TRBJ1-4; D is possibly TRBD1 (5 bases). This receptor was identified in a young man in good health and CMV-seropositive. Sequencing input: PBMCs. This CDR3 reads CASSSDIVTNEKLFF. In DNA form, the CDR3 reads TGTGCCAGCTCATCGGACATCGTAACTAATGAAAAACTGTTTTTT. The full variable domain, its missing parts supplied by reference TRBV18 and TRBJ1-4, is NAGVMQNPRHLVRRRGQEARLRCSPMKGHSHVYWYRQLPEEGLKFMVYLQKENIIDESGMPKERFSAEFPKEGPSILRIQQVVRGDSAAYFCASSSDIVTNEKLFFGSGTQLSVL.